The 16 T cell receptor beta chains reported below all come from one sample, sequenced in a study of cytomegalovirus exposure and HLA in healthy donors (dated by TCRdb to about 2017). The library came from the immunoSEQ multiplex PCR assay. A mixture of 60 forward primers for TCR Vbeta segments and 13 reverse primers for TCR Jbeta segments was used in the multiplex PCR. Sourced from immuneACCESS, this table was stored by TCRdb with only in-frame sequences that have V and J called. A share of the clones is absent; for the studies checked, an unresolved V gene accounts for under half, and the remainder has no known explanation. This sample comprises 100,000 to 150,000 clones, roughly 79% of them detected only once. The ten biggest clones cover around 1.5% of the sample. The sequencing input was PBMCs. The receptor source for this set is a woman between 18 and 29 years old in good health and CMV-seronegative.

The chain couples TRBV6-5 to TRBJ2-1, with a weak D call TRBD2 (5 bases). CDR1 is MNHEY and CDR2 is SVGAGI in the germline V gene. The ends were cut back, 0 bases at V and 6 bases at J, with 12 bases in the middle. The length of the CDR3 is 15 residues. CDR3 DNA: TGTGCCAGCAGTTACTCTCGTTTAGGGAGCAATGAGCAGTTCTTC. It specifies CASSYSRLGSNEQFF.

This clone is a singleton in its sample. The genes are TRBV6-5 and TRBJ1-1; D call uncertain. The V end lost 7 bases, the J end lost 2 bases, and 17 bases lay between the germline ends. CDR1 and CDR2 (germline): MNHEY, SVGAGI. The CDR3 sequence is 15 residues long. Written as DNA, the CDR3 is TGTGCCAGCACCCCGGGAGCCCTCGGTAACACTGAAGCTTTCTTT. Amino acid sequence: CASTPGALGNTEAFF.

CDR3 coding DNA: TGTGCCAGAGTAGTGAACACTGAAGCTTTCTTT. It yields the protein CARVVNTEAFF. The rearrangement joins TRBV7-9 to TRBJ1-1; D gene ambiguous. Germline V gene data show CDR1 as SEHNR and CDR2 as FQNEAQ (reference sequence). This CDR3 region has 11 residues. Trimming removed 9 bases at V and 0 bases at J, with 5 bases between.

The rearrangement links TRBV19 to TRBJ2-1; TRBD1 agrees at 8 bases. Germline V lookup: CDR1 LNHDA, CDR2 SQIVND (reference sequence). The CDR3 runs 15 residues. V was clipped by 6 bases and J by 2 bases; unmatched bases: 6. The CDR3 DNA follows: TGTGCCAGTAGCCAGACAGGGGTAACCTACAATGAGCAGTTCTTC. Its protein is CASSQTGVTYNEQFF.

The V call is TRBV7-7, the J call TRBJ2-7; TRBD2 might be the D (5 bases). The V gene's germline CDR1 is SSHAT and CDR2 FNYEAQ (reference sequence). This CDR3 is built from 13 residues. The V end lost 5 bases, the J end lost 6 bases, and 14 bases lay between the germline ends. CDR3 coding DNA: TGTGCCAGCAGCCGGGAAGGGCCCGGCGAGCAGTACTTC. This gives the protein CASSREGPGEQYF.

This chain connects TRBV30 to TRBJ2-2; 9 bases are shared with TRBD2. V trimming: 3 bases; J trimming: 7 bases; junction bases outside the gene matches: 9. Germline-derived CDR1 and CDR2 are GTSNPN and SVGIG (reference sequence). CDR3 length: 15 amino acids. The CDR3 region is CAWRASGIKNGELFF. Here the CDR3 DNA reads TGTGCCTGGAGAGCTAGCGGGATTAAAAACGGGGAGCTGTTTTTT.

The chain carries TRBV5-1 and TRBJ2-3; tentatively, D is TRBD1 (6 bases). This CDR3 is 15 amino acids long. The V gene's germline CDR1 is SGHRS and CDR2 YFSETQ. With 2 bases removed from V and 0 bases from J, the gap between germline ends came to 10 bases. In DNA, the CDR3 is TGCGCCAGCAGCTTATTAGGACAGAGCACAGATACGCAGTATTTT. Protein sequence: CASSLLGQSTDTQYF. The variable domain in full, with the rest retrieved from reference TRBV5-1 and TRBJ2-3, is KAGVTQTPRYLIKTRGQQVTLSCSPISGHRSVSWYQQTPGQGLQFLFEYFSETQRNKGNFPGRFSGRQFSNSRSEMNVSTLELGDSALYLCASSLLGQSTDTQYFGPGTRLTVL.

V usage is TRBV6-1 and J usage is TRBJ2-3; 8 bases fit TRBD1. Germline CDR1 reads MNHNS; CDR2 reads SASEGT. The trim removed 6 bases at V and 1 base at J, leaving 6 bases unmatched. The CDR3 has 15 amino acids. This CDR3 is CASRDGGQGTDTQYF. In DNA, the CDR3 is TGTGCCAGCAGGGACGGGGGACAGGGCACAGATACGCAGTATTTT.

The chain carries TRBV30 and TRBJ2-1; a weak D match, TRBD2 (5 bases). Germline CDR1 and CDR2: GTSNPN and SVGIG (reference sequence). The V end was cut by 2 bases, the J end by 5 bases, with 10 bases between. This CDR3 contains 13 residues. DNA for the CDR3: TGTGCCTGGAGTCGGGGATCTGACAATGAGCAGTTCTTC. It yields the protein CAWSRGSDNEQFF.

The rearrangement joins TRBV2 to TRBJ1-1, with D tentatively TRBD1 (6 bases). V dropped 1 base and J dropped 1 base, with 13 bases sitting between them. The germline CDR1 and CDR2 sequences are SNHLY and FYNNEI. The CDR3 is made up of 16 amino acids. The CDR3 spells CASSEDEEDRNTEAFF. The DNA of the CDR3 is TGTGCCAGCAGTGAAGATGAGGAGGACAGGAACACTGAAGCTTTCTTT.

The chain uses TRBV27 and TRBJ1-2; D is unclear. CDR1 is MNHEY, CDR2 SMNVEV, per germline (reference sequence). The CDR3 length is 14 residues. Trimming stripped 5 bases from V and 4 bases from J, with 14 bases between. The CDR3 reads CASSTRRTTYGYTF. The CDR3 bases are TGTGCCAGCAGTACCCGACGGACTACCTATGGCTACACCTTC.

A remark on this clone: This specimen includes other DNA sequences encoding the same CDR3. The chain couples TRBV20-1 to TRBJ2-7, with D perhaps TRBD1 (5 bases). Per germline, CDR1 DFQATT and CDR2 SNEGSKA (reference sequence). Trimming left V 6 bases short and J 3 bases short, with 9 bases between. CDR3 length: 11 residues. CDR3: CSATRDYEQYF. The CDR3 DNA follows: TGCAGTGCCACCAGGGACTACGAGCAGTACTTC.

This chain links TRBV19 with TRBJ1-5; perhaps TRBD1 as D (6 bases). Germline CDR1 LNHDA, CDR2 SQIVND (reference sequence). V was trimmed by 8 bases and J by 3 bases, leaving 14 bases between them. There are 14 residues in the CDR3. CDR3 residues: CASAKQGNNQPQHF. CDR3 bases: TGTGCCAGTGCTAAACAGGGAAACAATCAGCCCCAGCATTTT.

This clone appeared a single time. The rearrangement joins TRBV9 to TRBJ2-3; tentatively, D is TRBD1 (5 bases). Trimming left V 0 bases short and J 3 bases short, with 14 bases between. The germline V gene encodes CDR1 SGDLS and CDR2 YYNGEE. This CDR3 has 16 residues. CDR3 protein: CASSVALQGGTDTQYF. The CDR3, as DNA: TGTGCCAGCAGCGTAGCTCTCCAGGGTGGTACAGATACGCAGTATTTT.

The rearrangement joins TRBV6-6 to TRBJ1-1, with 11 bases fitting TRBD1. The CDR3 runs to 16 residues. V shed 5 bases, J shed 2 bases, and the junction held 7 bases outside the gene matches. Germline V gives CDR1 MNHNY, CDR2 SVGAGI (reference sequence). The CDR3 region is CASSPGQGASNTEAFF. In DNA form, the CDR3 reads TGTGCCAGCAGTCCCGGACAGGGGGCCAGCAACACTGAAGCTTTCTTT.

This clone occurred a few times. The CDR3 is CASSSLQGAQDEQYF. For the CDR3, the DNA is TGTGCCAGCAGCTCCCTACAGGGGGCTCAGGACGAGCAGTACTTC. This chain connects TRBV6-5 to TRBJ2-7; 9 nucleotides match TRBD1. With V trimmed by 6 bases and J by 5 bases, 11 bases remained unmatched. Germline V gene sequence: CDR1 MNHEY, CDR2 SVGAGI. The CDR3 runs to 15 residues.